This T cell receptor (beta chain) emerged from a study of blood T cell repertoires in COVID-19. On the study more broadly: The analysed material was cDNA or gDNA that came from T cells, B-cell-depleted T cells, or PBMCs.

CDR1 and CDR2 from the germline V gene are SGHAT and FQDESV (reference sequence). V lost 0 bases, J lost 6 bases, and 8 bases stayed unmatched. CDR3 length: 15 amino acids. Participants were aged about 18 to 90 years, lived in roughly 23 US areas, and enrolled virtually. Allocation to cohorts depended on clinical history reported by the participants. Clones were sequenced by immunoSEQ multiplex PCR, and TCRdb holds only the in-frame ones, with some missing. The sample has approximately 160,000 clones, around 83% seen once. The specimen sequenced was PBMCs or T cells enriched from blood (not recorded which). V usage is TRBV11-1 and J usage is TRBJ2-7; TRBD2 matches 7 bases. This receptor was obtained from a woman between 45 and 65 years old in a cohort exposed to, infected with or recovered from COVID-19 (not recorded which). The CDR3 DNA sequence: TGTGCCAGCAGCTTAGCCCAGCGGGATGGCCCCGAGCAGTACTTC. Residues: CASSLAQRDGPEQYF.